Below are 12 T cell receptor beta chains sequenced from a single sample in a study of T cells in Graves' hyperthyroidism and ophthalmopathy. There were TCR beta CDR3 regions amplified from RNA transcripts. With the HTBI primer set, the TCR CDR3 went through a first round of RT-PCR. TCRdb passed the multiplex PCR reads through MiXCR, listing each CDR3 protein once. The sample gives hundreds of thousands of distinct CDR3 sequences, over 35% of which show up once; about 9% is in the top ten. The source material was blood. The receptors come from a man younger than 35 with Graves' hyperthyroidism.

This clonotype was seen repeatedly, ten times or more. A much more abundant neighbour one base away suggests this may be a read error. The V and J genes are TRBV29-1 and TRBJ1-2; 7 bases are a match to TRBD1. Germline V gene data show CDR1 as SQVTM and CDR2 as ANQGSEA. This CDR3 contains 12 residues. V was clipped by 2 bases and J by 3 bases; unmatched bases: 0. The CDR3 here is CSVETGDYGYTF. The CDR3 DNA sequence: TGCAGCGTTGAAACAGGGGACTATGGCTACACCTTC.

This clonotype was recorded a few times. The rearrangement uses TRBV7-8 and TRBJ2-7; 7 bases line up with TRBD1. This CDR3 region has 17 residues. Germline loops: CDR1 SGHVS, CDR2 FQNEAQ. Trimming removed 5 bases from V and 5 bases from J; junction bases left unmatched: 18. As DNA, the CDR3 is TGTGCCAGCAGCCCCCTTAGCCGGGACAGCTATCATAACGAGCAGTACTTC. Translation gives CASSPLSRDSYHNEQYF. The complete variable domain, with remaining parts taken from reference TRBV7-8 and TRBJ2-7, reads GAGVSQSPRYKVAKRGQDVALRCDPISGHVSLFWYQQALGQGPEFLTYFQNEAQLDKSGLPSDRFFAERPEGSVSTLKIQRTQQEDSAVYLCASSPLSRDSYHNEQYFGPGTRLTVT.

This clonotype was seen repeatedly, ten times or more. This chain connects TRBV15 to TRBJ2-2; D remains unclear. The CDR3 is 13 amino acids. Germline loops: CDR1 LNHNV, CDR2 YYDKDF (reference sequence). Deletions cut 8 bases from V and 0 bases from J, with 7 bases between. The CDR3, as DNA: TGTGCCACCCGACTGCCGAACACCGGGGAGCTGTTTTTT. Its protein is CATRLPNTGELFF.

As to this clonotype: One base away lies a much larger clone, so this may be a sequencing read error. The V gene is TRBV29-1, the J gene TRBJ2-2; tentative D call: TRBD2 (5 bases). CDR3 length: 14 amino acids. V was pared by 6 bases and J by 4 bases, with 15 bases between. Germline V gene lookup returns CDR1 SQVTM and CDR2 ANQGSEA. The CDR3 sequence is CSVAGARGTGELFF. The CDR3, as DNA: TGCAGCGTGGCAGGTGCCCGGGGCACCGGGGAGCTGTTTTTT.

V is TRBV7-9 and J is TRBJ1-1; the D is unclear. This CDR3 is built from 11 residues. V was pared by 6 bases and J by 3 bases, with 5 bases between. Looked up from germline, CDR1 is SEHNR and CDR2 is FQNEAQ (reference sequence). CDR3 sequence reads: CASSKHTEAFF. The DNA for the CDR3 is TGTGCCAGCAGTAAACACACTGAAGCTTTCTTT.

Concerning this clonotype itself: A single base separates this from a much larger clone, so it may be a read error. V and J are TRBV7-2 and TRBJ1-3; D gene ambiguous. This CDR3 region has 15 residues. Germline CDR1 is SGHTA and CDR2 is FQGNSA. Written as DNA, the CDR3 is TGTGCCAGCAGCTCGACCCACGCCACTGGAAACATCATATATTTT. This encodes CASSSTHATGNIIYF. The full variable domain, with the rest looked up from reference TRBV7-2 and TRBJ1-3, is GAGVSQSPSNKVTEKGKDVELRCDPISGHTALYWYRQSLGQGLEFLIYFQGNSAPDKSGLPSDRFSAERTGGSVSTLTIQRTQQEDSAVYLCASSSTHATGNIIYFGEGSWLTVV.

The chain combines TRBV2 with TRBJ1-6; D uncertain. V lost 4 bases and J 9 bases, leaving 19 bases between the germline ends. Germline CDR1 SNHLY, CDR2 FYNNEI. The CDR3 extends over 16 amino acids. The CDR3 reads CASSAQAEGAVSPLHF. The CDR3 DNA is TGTGCCAGCAGTGCCCAGGCGGAGGGCGCGGTTTCACCCCTCCACTTT.

This clonotype was observed at least ten times. The CDR3 here is CASSLEETSQETQYF. For the CDR3, the DNA is TGTGCCAGCAGCTTAGAGGAAACGAGTCAAGAGACCCAGTACTTC. The chain couples TRBV7-8 to TRBJ2-5; D gene ambiguous. Trimming took off 1 base at V and 2 bases at J, with 11 bases between the two ends. Germline lookup yields CDR1 SGHVS and CDR2 FQNEAQ. The CDR3 totals 15 residues.

This clonotype was counted a few times. The chain combines TRBV6-5 with TRBJ2-3; no firm D call. Germline CDR1 is MNHEY and CDR2 is SVGAGI. V was pared by 0 bases and J by 0 bases, with 4 bases between. The CDR3 consists of 14 residues. Here the CDR3 DNA reads TGTGCCAGCAGTTACTCGAGGAGCACAGATACGCAGTATTTT. Encoded protein: CASSYSRSTDTQYF.

The rearrangement uses TRBV7-8 and TRBJ2-7; the D gene is possibly TRBD1 (6 bases). V was pared by 7 bases and J by 0 bases, with 16 bases between. CDR3 length: 15 residues. Germline values: CDR1 SGHVS, CDR2 FQNEAQ. The CDR3 loop reads CASTPPGHLSYEQYF. CDR3 sequence (DNA): TGTGCCAGCACTCCACCGGGACACCTCTCCTACGAGCAGTACTTC.

The chain joins TRBV18 to TRBJ2-2; D is unresolved. Germline CDR1 reads KGHSH; CDR2 reads LQKENI. Trimming pared 7 bases from V and 5 bases from J, leaving 11 bases between. The CDR3 has 13 amino acids. CDR3 coding DNA: TGTGCCAGCTTTCCGGCGGCGACCGGGGAGCTGTTTTTT. Its protein is CASFPAATGELFF.

This clonotype was detected a few times. The gene calls are TRBV6-6 and TRBJ1-1; 7 bases match TRBD1. The CDR3 length is 14 residues. Germline trimming cut 2 bases from V and 5 bases from J; bases unmatched to any gene: 5. CDR1 MNHNY and CDR2 SVGAGI come from the germline V gene (reference sequence). The CDR3 region is CASSYATGVTEAFF. DNA for the CDR3: TGTGCCAGCAGTTACGCTACAGGGGTAACTGAAGCTTTCTTT.